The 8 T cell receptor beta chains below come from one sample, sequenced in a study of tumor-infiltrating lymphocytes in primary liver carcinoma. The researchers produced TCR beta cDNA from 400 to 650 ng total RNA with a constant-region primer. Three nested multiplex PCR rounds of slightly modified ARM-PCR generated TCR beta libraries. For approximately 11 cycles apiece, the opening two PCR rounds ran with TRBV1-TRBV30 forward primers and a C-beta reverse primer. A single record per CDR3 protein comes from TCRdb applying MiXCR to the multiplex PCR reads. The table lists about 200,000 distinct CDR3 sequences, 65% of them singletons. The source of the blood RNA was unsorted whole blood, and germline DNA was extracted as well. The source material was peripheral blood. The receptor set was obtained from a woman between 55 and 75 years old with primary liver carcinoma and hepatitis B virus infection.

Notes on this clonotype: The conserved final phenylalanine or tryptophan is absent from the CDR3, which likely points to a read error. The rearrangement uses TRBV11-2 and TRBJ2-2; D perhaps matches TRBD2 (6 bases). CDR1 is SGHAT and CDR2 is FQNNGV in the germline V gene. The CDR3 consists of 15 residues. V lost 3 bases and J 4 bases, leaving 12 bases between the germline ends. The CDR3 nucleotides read TGTGCCAGCAGCTTTAGCGGCAAAGCCACCGGGGAGCTGTTTCTT. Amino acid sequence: CASSFSGKATGELFL.

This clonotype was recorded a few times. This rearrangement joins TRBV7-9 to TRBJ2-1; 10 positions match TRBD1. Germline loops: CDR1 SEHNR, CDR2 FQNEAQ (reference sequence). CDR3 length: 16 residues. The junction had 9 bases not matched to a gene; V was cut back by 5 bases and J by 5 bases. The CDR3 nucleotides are TGTGCCAGCAGCCTGCGTCCCGGGACAGGGGACAATGAGCAGTTCTTC. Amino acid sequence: CASSLRPGTGDNEQFF.

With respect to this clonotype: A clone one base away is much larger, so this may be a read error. CDR3 in amino acids: CASSSGQGGYGNTF. In DNA, the CDR3 is TGTGCCAGCAGCTCGGGACAGGGTGGCTATGGCAACACCTTC. The chain carries TRBV6-5 and TRBJ1-2, with 9 bases fitting TRBD1. Germline CDR1 reads MNHEY; CDR2 reads SVGAGI. This CDR3 comprises 14 residues.

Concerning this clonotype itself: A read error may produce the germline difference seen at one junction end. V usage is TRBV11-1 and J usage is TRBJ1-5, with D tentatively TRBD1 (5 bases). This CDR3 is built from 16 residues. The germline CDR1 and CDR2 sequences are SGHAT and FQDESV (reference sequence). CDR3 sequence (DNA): TGTGCCAGCAGCCCAATCTCAACAGGACTCAATAAGCCCCAGCATTTT. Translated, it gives CASSPISTGLNKPQHF.

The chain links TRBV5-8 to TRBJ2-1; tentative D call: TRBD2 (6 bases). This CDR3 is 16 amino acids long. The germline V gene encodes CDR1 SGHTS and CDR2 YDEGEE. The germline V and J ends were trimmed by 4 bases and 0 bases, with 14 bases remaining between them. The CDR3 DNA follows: TGTGCCAGCAGCCTAGCGAGGGCCGGCTCCTACAATGAGCAGTTCTTC. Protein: CASSLARAGSYNEQFF.

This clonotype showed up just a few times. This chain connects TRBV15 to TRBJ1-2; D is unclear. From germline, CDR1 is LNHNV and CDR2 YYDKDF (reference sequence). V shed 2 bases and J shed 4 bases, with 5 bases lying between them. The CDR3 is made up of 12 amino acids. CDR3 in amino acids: CATSRHSYGYTF. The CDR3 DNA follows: TGTGCCACCAGCAGACATAGCTATGGCTACACCTTC.

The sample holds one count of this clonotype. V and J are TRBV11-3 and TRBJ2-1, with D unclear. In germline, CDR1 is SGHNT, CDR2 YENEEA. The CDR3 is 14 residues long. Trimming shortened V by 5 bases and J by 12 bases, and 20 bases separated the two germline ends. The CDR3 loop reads CASSRQSGIEPQFF. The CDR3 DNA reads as TGTGCCAGCAGCCGGCAGAGTGGGATAGAGCCGCAGTTCTTC.

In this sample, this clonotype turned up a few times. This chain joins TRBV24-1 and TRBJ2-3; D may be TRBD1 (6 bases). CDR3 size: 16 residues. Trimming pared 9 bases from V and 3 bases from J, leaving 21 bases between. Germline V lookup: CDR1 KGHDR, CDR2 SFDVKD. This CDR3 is CATGGGAQPRTDTQYF. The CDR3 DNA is TGTGCCACCGGGGGCGGCGCCCAGCCTCGGACAGATACGCAGTATTTT.